This is a list of T cell receptor beta chains from one sample in a study of T-cell reconstitution after alpha-beta-depleted transplantation in children. TCRdb passed the PCR reads through MiXCR, listing each CDR3 protein once. The sample holds around 800,000 distinct CDR3 sequences, less than 20% seen once. The starting material was PBMCs, mostly from graft donor cells, obtained 360 days after TCRalphabeta/CD19-depleted stem cell transplant. Source of these receptors: a male patient younger than 18 who had a stem cell transplant for acute lymphoblastic leukemia, so the T cells may come from the graft donor. Both conserved end residues are part of each CDR3. Each record gives: V gene, J gene, clone size, D gene, CDR3 protein, CDR3 DNA. The D gene is left open where the match is weak. Clone size, where shown, is once, few, many, or a class for clones that have expanded.

TRBV7-2	TRBJ2-7	-	-	CATKLSFSGQGSYEQYF	-
TRBV7-3	TRBJ2-7	-	-	CASSINRLVPPYEQYF	TGTGCCAGCAGCATAAACCGACTAGTTCCACCCTACGAGCAGTACTTC
TRBV20-1	TRBJ2-2	few	TRBD1	CSARWTGGGTGELFF	TGCAGTGCTCGATGGACAGGGGGTGGAACCGGGGAGCTGTTTTTT
TRBV5-1	TRBJ2-6	-	-	CASSLVSGTSNTGANVLTF	TGCGCCAGCAGCTTGGTCAGTGGGACAAGTAACACTGGGGCCAACGTCCTGACTTTC
TRBV5-1	TRBJ2-7	-	-	CASSLAFAYEQYF	TGCGCCAGCAGCTTGGCCTTTGCCTACGAGCAGTACTTC
TRBV5-1	TRBJ2-1	few	-	CASSLGMKQFF	TGCGCCAGCAGCTTGGGGATGAAGCAGTTCTTC
TRBV7-6	TRBJ2-7	few	TRBD2	CASSQGPREHYEQYF	TGTGCCAGCAGCCAAGGGCCGCGGGAGCATTACGAGCAGTACTTC
TRBV4-2	TRBJ2-3	few	-	CASSKSPIRWGTDTQYF	TGTGCCAGCAGCAAAAGCCCCATCCGGTGGGGCACAGATACGCAGTATTTT
TRBV7-2	TRBJ2-3	-	TRBD2	CASSVFWSSGITDTQYF	TGTGCCAGCAGCGTGTTCTGGTCTAGCGGGATCACAGATACGCAGTATTTT
TRBV5-1	TRBJ2-7	few	TRBD2	CASSFRLAGPYEQYF	TGCGCCAGCAGCTTTCGACTAGCGGGACCCTACGAGCAGTACTTC
TRBV12-3/TRBV12-4	TRBJ2-1	few	-	CASKPGLEGEEQFF	TGTGCCAGCAAGCCCGGTCTCGAAGGTGAGGAGCAGTTCTTC
TRBV29-1	TRBJ1-2	-	TRBD1	CSVDPGQGVLGYGYTF	TGCAGCGTTGACCCCGGACAGGGGGTATTAGGCTATGGCTACACCTTC
TRBV5-1	TRBJ2-4	-	TRBD2	CASSWDGVAGPGDIQYF	TGCGCCAGCAGCTGGGACGGGGTAGCGGGGCCAGGGGACATTCAGTACTTC
TRBV20-1	TRBJ2-7	-	-	CSASNTLWGYEQYF	TGCAGTGCTAGTAACACTCTCTGGGGGTACGAGCAGTACTTC
TRBV11-3	TRBJ2-2	few	TRBD1	CASSYRQGGTGELFF	TGTGCCAGCAGCTATAGACAGGGCGGCACCGGGGAGCTGTTTTTT
TRBV20-1	TRBJ1-5	many	-	CSARRGPLGRGQPQHF	TGCAGTGCTCGGAGGGGTCCCCTGGGACGAGGTCAGCCCCAGCATTTT
TRBV7-3	TRBJ1-1	few	-	CASSLMAGTNTEAFF	TGTGCCAGCAGCTTAATGGCCGGAACGAACACTGAAGCTTTCTTT
TRBV20-1	TRBJ2-1	many	-	CSARVSRGFRTHSYNEQFF	TGCAGTGCTAGAGTTTCCCGAGGTTTCCGGACTCACTCCTACAATGAGCAGTTCTTC
TRBV12-3/TRBV12-4	TRBJ2-7	-	-	CASSLWLNEQYF	TGTGCCAGCAGTTTATGGTTAAACGAGCAGTACTTC
TRBV7-8	TRBJ2-3	-	-	CASSPIRLGRVTDTQYF	TGTGCCAGCAGCCCGATTCGACTAGGGCGGGTTACAGATACGCAGTATTTT
TRBV5-1	TRBJ2-7	few	TRBD2	CASSLLAGGVDEQYF	TGCGCCAGCAGCCTGTTAGCGGGAGGAGTCGACGAGCAGTACTTC
TRBV24-1	TRBJ2-5	many	-	CATSDEREETQYF	TGTGCCACCAGTGATGAGCGCGAAGAGACCCAGTACTTC
TRBV5-5	TRBJ1-2	-	TRBD1	CASSLVGQGSGYTF	TGTGCCAGCAGCTTGGTTGGACAGGGGTCGGGCTACACCTTC
TRBV7-9	TRBJ2-4	-	-	CASSPKGGRGKNIQYF	TGTGCCAGCAGCCCTAAAGGGGGTAGGGGCAAAAACATTCAGTACTTC
TRBV24-1	TRBJ1-1	few	-	CATSDLGGRAFF	TGTGCCACCAGTGATTTAGGAGGGAGAGCTTTCTTT
TRBV4-1	TRBJ2-7	few	-	CASSQRRGMSSSYEQYF	TGCGCCAGCAGCCAAAGGAGGGGGATGTCTAGCTCCTACGAGCAGTACTTC
TRBV5-6	TRBJ2-1	-	-	CASSLELEYYNEQFF	TGTGCCAGCAGCTTGGAACTAGAATACTACAATGAGCAGTTCTTC
TRBV19	TRBJ2-1	few	TRBD2	CASSIDRLAGVHNEQFF	TGTGCCAGTAGTATAGATCGACTAGCGGGAGTCCACAATGAGCAGTTCTTC
TRBV29-1	TRBJ2-1	-	TRBD2	CSVEGEGRYNEQFF	TGCAGCGTAGAAGGGGAGGGAAGATACAATGAGCAGTTCTTC
TRBV5-1	TRBJ2-5	-	TRBD1	CASSFGWTGSQETQYF	TGCGCCAGCAGCTTCGGATGGACAGGGTCCCAAGAGACCCAGTACTTC
TRBV7-9	TRBJ2-1	-	-	CASSLDGWYEQFF	TGTGCCAGCAGCTTAGATGGATGGTATGAGCAGTTCTTC
TRBV27	TRBJ2-7	-	-	CASSWDINYEQYF	TGTGCCAGCAGTTGGGACATTAACTACGAGCAGTACTTC
TRBV25-1	TRBJ2-1	-	TRBD1	CASSRQGFAEQFF	TGTGCCAGCAGCAGACAGGGTTTCGCTGAGCAGTTCTTC
TRBV9	TRBJ2-3	-	TRBD2	CASSSPRTRGADTQYF	TGTGCCAGCAGCTCCCCCCGGACTAGAGGAGCAGATACGCAGTATTTT
TRBV5-1	TRBJ2-1	many	-	CASSPLGAGRNEQFF	TGCGCCAGCAGCCCCCTCGGGGCCGGACGGAATGAGCAGTTCTTC
TRBV20-1	TRBJ1-1	few	-	CSAREEFPHTEAFF	TGCAGTGCTAGAGAGGAATTTCCCCACACTGAAGCTTTCTTT
TRBV5-1	TRBJ1-4	-	-	CASGLGDGLEKLFF	TGCGCCAGCGGACTAGGGGACGGTCTTGAAAAACTGTTTTTT
TRBV27	TRBJ2-7	few	TRBD2	CASSLLAGGLEQYF	TGTGCCAGCAGTCTACTAGCGGGAGGGCTCGAGCAGTACTTC
TRBV6-5	TRBJ2-1	-	-	CASSSYGILSSYNEQFF	TGTGCCAGCAGTTCCTACGGGATTCTGAGCTCCTACAATGAGCAGTTCTTC
TRBV20-1	TRBJ2-1	few	-	CSARPLNEQFF	TGCAGTGCTAGACCATTGAATGAGCAGTTCTTC
TRBV15	TRBJ1-2	-	-	CATSRLQFPGYTF	TGTGCCACCAGCAGATTACAGTTTCCTGGCTACACCTTC
TRBV3-1	TRBJ2-7	-	TRBD1	CASSQRGRRSSYEQYF	TGTGCCAGCAGCCAAAGGGGGCGGAGGAGCTCCTACGAGCAGTACTTC
TRBV5-1	TRBJ2-1	few	-	CASSSLTSGPSNEQFF	TGCGCCAGCAGCTCCCTGACTAGTGGGCCGTCGAATGAGCAGTTCTTC
TRBV20-1	TRBJ2-7	-	TRBD1	CSASETGFSYEQYF	TGCAGTGCTTCGGAGACAGGGTTCTCCTACGAGCAGTACTTC
TRBV20-1	TRBJ2-1	few	TRBD1	CSGTEDREAEQFF	TGCAGTGGCACCGAGGACAGGGAGGCTGAGCAGTTCTTC
TRBV6-2/TRBV6-3	TRBJ2-5	once	-	CASSYGVGTQYF	TGTGCCAGCAGTTACGGGGTCGGGACCCAGTACTTC
TRBV5-1	TRBJ2-7	few	-	CASSPSGTDYYEQYF	TGCGCCAGCAGCCCATCCGGGACGGATTACTACGAGCAGTACTTC
TRBV21-1	TRBJ2-3	many	-	CASSKSPPGLTTDTQYF	TGTGCCAGCAGCAAAAGTCCCCCGGGACTTACCACAGATACGCAGTATTTT
TRBV5-1	TRBJ2-1	-	TRBD2	CASSLAPSGTLSYNEQFF	TGCGCCAGCAGCTTGGCCCCTAGCGGGACCCTATCTTACAATGAGCAGTTCTTC
TRBV12-3/TRBV12-4	TRBJ2-7	-	-	CASSFAILDRRGDEQYF	TGTGCCAGCAGTTTCGCCATTTTGGACCGAAGAGGCGACGAGCAGTACTTC
TRBV7-7	TRBJ2-2	-	-	CASSPVGSYTGELFF	TGTGCCAGCAGCCCTGTCGGATCATACACCGGGGAGCTGTTTTTT
TRBV12-3/TRBV12-4	TRBJ2-7	many	-	CASRYWVSEQYF	TGTGCCAGCAGGTACTGGGTATCCGAGCAGTACTTC
TRBV10-2	TRBJ2-2	few	TRBD2	CATDGGLAGTTGELFF	TGCGCCACTGACGGTGGACTAGCGGGTACCACCGGGGAGCTGTTTTTT
TRBV7-9	TRBJ1-2	few	-	CASSSLRGPLYGYTF	TGTGCCAGCAGCTCTCTGAGAGGACCGCTCTATGGCTACACCTTC